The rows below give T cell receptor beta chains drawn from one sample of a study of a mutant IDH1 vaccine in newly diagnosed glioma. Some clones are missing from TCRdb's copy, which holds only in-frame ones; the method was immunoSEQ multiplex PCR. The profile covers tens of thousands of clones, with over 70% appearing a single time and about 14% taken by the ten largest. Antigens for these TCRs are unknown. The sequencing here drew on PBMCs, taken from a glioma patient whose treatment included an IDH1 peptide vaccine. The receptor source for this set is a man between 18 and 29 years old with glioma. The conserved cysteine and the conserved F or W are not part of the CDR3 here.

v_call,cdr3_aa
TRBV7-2,ASSRRDRENTEAF
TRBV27,ASSLRPAGSTYEQY
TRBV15,ATSRKYGWNEQF
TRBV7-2,ASSLGADTQY
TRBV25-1,ASSKAGTGGYEQY
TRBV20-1,SAMVFTEAF
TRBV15,ATSRDRTGGETQY
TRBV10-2,ASSAPMAKNIQY
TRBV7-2,ASSSYRGTEAF
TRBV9,ASSVAGTKNTEAF
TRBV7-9,ASSLAAGGAEQY
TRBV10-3,ASRTGSQGRVQY
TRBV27,ASSLLGGYRYT
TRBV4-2,ASSQDTLPLPYEQY
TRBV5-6,ASSLIPGLYNSPLH
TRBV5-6,ASIRRLRNTEAF
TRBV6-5,ASSYQTGSYGYT
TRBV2,ASRAGTIGEKLF
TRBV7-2,ASSLGGREGEQY
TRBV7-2,ASSPLSAYEQY
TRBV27,ASQGRIKNNEQF
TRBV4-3,ASSQDPVDLLNTEAF
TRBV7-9,ASSLGLGEGSGELF
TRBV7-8,ASSPSAGTVYGYT
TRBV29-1,SASKSSYNEQF
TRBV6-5,ASSDSYEQY
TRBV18,ASSPKGGLAGGNEQF
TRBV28,ASSSFGGRASYEQY
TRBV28,ASFSAGWGYT
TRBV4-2,ASSQVSGKLF
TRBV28,ATGNQPQH
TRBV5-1,ASSPGGQGDGYT
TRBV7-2,ASSFVSSQGNQPQH
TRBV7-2,ASSFWVGDNNEQF
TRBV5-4,ASSSPQTSGRKDEQF
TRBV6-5,ASSRPGQGVHEQY
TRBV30,AWSGVLRREKAF
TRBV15,ATSPESGGPNSPLH
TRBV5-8,ASSLDTPLGTGELF
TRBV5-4,ASSLSTGGMETQY
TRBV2,ASRARDYEQY
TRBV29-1,SVVRGDGYT
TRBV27,ASSLRARALVEQY
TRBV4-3,ASSQGTAKTTGELF
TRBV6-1,ASSTRENTEAF
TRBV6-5,ASSYTLSGNTIY